A selection of T cell receptor beta chains follows, all from one sample in a study of cytomegalovirus exposure and HLA in healthy donors. Sequencing used immunoSEQ multiplex PCR; TCRdb keeps in-frame clones, though not all of them. The sample contains 95,000 to 150,000 clones, 78% of which appear only once. Sequenced material: PBMCs. These receptors came from a man aged 25-45 years in good health and CMV-seropositive. The CDR3 runs from the conserved cysteine through the conserved F or W. A D gene is named only where the DNA matches it firmly. The size field is filled for only some rows; it gives once, few, many or a size class.

>-|TRBJ2-3|-|TRBV12-5
CASGLNGDTQYF
TGTGCTAGTGGTTTGAACGGAGATACGCAGTATTTT
>-|TRBJ2-5|TRBD1|TRBV7-9
CASTRRGRVEETQYF
TGTGCCAGCACCCGAAGGGGGCGAGTGGAGGAGACCCAGTACTTC
>-|TRBJ1-5|-|TRBV21-1
CASSKANGLTGLGNQPQHF
TGTGCCAGCAGCAAAGCGAACGGCTTGACAGGACTTGGCAATCAGCCCCAGCATTTT
>-|TRBJ2-3|TRBD2|TRBV2
CASTGLAGENTQYF
TGTGCCAGCACTGGACTAGCGGGAGAGAATACGCAGTATTTT
>-|TRBJ2-6|TRBD1|TRBV5-1
CASSPRQGWVAYDSGANVLTF
TGCGCCAGCAGCCCAAGACAGGGGTGGGTGGCTTACGACTCTGGGGCCAACGTCCTGACTTTC
>few|TRBJ2-1|-|TRBV5-5
CASSLQPIPSSYNEQFF
TGTGCCAGCAGCTTGCAACCGATCCCGAGCTCCTACAATGAGCAGTTCTTC
>-|TRBJ2-7|-|TRBV4-2
CASSQEGLEQYF
TGTGCCAGCAGCCAGGAGGGGCTGGAGCAGTACTTC
>-|TRBJ2-7|TRBD1|TRBV7-6
CAGTRTGSTGGFHF
TGTGCCGGCACCCGAACGGGGTCCACAGGGGGCTTCCACTTC
>-|TRBJ1-5|-|TRBV25-1
CASSVGDGNQPQHF
TGTGCCAGCAGTGTAGGGGATGGCAATCAGCCCCAGCATTTT
>-|TRBJ2-5|-|TRBV9
CASSGFRGRETQYF
TGTGCCAGCAGCGGGTTCAGGGGTCGAGAGACCCAGTACTTC
>-|TRBJ2-2|-|TRBV5-1
CASSSTDTGELFF
TGCGCCAGCAGCTCGACAGACACCGGGGAGCTGTTTTTT
>-|TRBJ2-5|-|TRBV28
CASSQGGIQETQYF
TGTGCCAGCAGCCAAGGGGGAATCCAAGAGACCCAGTACTTC
>-|TRBJ2-2|TRBD1|TRBV18
CASSPDRTNANTGELFF
TGTGCCAGCTCACCGGACAGGACCAATGCGAACACCGGGGAGCTGTTTTTT
>-|TRBJ2-4|-|TRBV5-6
CASSLTGNSNIQYF
TGTGCCAGCAGCTTGACCGGGAACTCAAACATTCAGTACTTC
>-|TRBJ2-5|TRBD2|TRBV9
CASSVGGAGAGETQYF
TGTGCCAGCAGCGTAGGGGGAGCGGGAGCCGGCGAGACCCAGTACTTC
>-|TRBJ1-5|TRBD1|TRBV19
CASSIVTGSGQPQHF
TGTGCCAGTAGTATCGTGACAGGGTCGGGTCAGCCCCAGCATTTT
>-|TRBJ2-2|-|TRBV29-1
CSVGVNTGELFF
TGCAGCGTAGGGGTTAATACCGGGGAGCTGTTTTTT
>-|TRBJ2-1|-|TRBV6-1
CASITSPGTYNEQFF
TGTGCCAGCATTACGAGCCCGGGGACCTACAATGAGCAGTTCTTC
>few|TRBJ2-7|TRBD2|TRBV29-1
CSVTSGSSYEQYF
TGCAGCGTTACCAGCGGGAGCTCCTACGAGCAGTACTTC
>-|TRBJ2-7|-|TRBV27
CASSFGVAAQQYF
TGTGCCAGCAGTTTCGGGGTAGCGGCTCAGCAGTACTTC
>-|TRBJ2-1|-|TRBV30
CAWKRRLDINEQFF
TGTGCCTGGAAGAGGAGACTAGATATCAATGAGCAGTTCTTC
>-|TRBJ2-2|-|TRBV5-1
CASSLIQGTGELFF
TGCGCCAGCAGCTTGATTCAGGGAACCGGGGAGCTGTTTTTT
>-|TRBJ2-7|-|TRBV30
CAWQLQGSNYEQYF
TGTGCCTGGCAACTTCAGGGAAGTAACTACGAGCAGTACTTC
>-|TRBJ1-3|-|TRBV11-2
CASSDQGRVTRSGNTIYF
TGTGCCAGCAGCGACCAGGGGAGGGTTACCCGCTCTGGAAACACCATATATTTT
>-|TRBJ1-4|TRBD1|TRBV10-1
CASSDNSGTGEKLFF
TGCGCCAGCAGTGATAATTCCGGGACAGGGGAAAAACTGTTTTTT
>-|TRBJ2-1|TRBD2|TRBV9
CASSVASGRGYEQFF
TGTGCCAGCAGCGTAGCCAGCGGGAGGGGCTATGAGCAGTTCTTC
>-|TRBJ2-5|-|TRBV19
CASSIEGRQYSETQYF
TGTGCCAGTAGTATAGAGGGCCGACAGTATTCAGAGACCCAGTACTTC
>few|TRBJ2-7|-|TRBV27
CASSYGYEQYF
TGTGCCAGCAGCTACGGGTACGAGCAGTACTTC
>-|TRBJ2-3|TRBD2|TRBV10-1
CASSPKPNRLAGISTDTQYF
TGCGCCAGCAGTCCCAAACCGAACAGACTAGCGGGGATTAGCACAGATACGCAGTATTTT
>-|TRBJ2-5|-|TRBV13
CASSVQGSETQYF
TGTGCCAGCAGCGTTCAGGGGAGCGAGACCCAGTACTTC
>-|TRBJ2-7|-|TRBV5-1
CASSLVTRYSYEQYF
TGCGCCAGCAGCTTGGTTACGCGGTACTCCTACGAGCAGTACTTC
>-|TRBJ1-1|-|TRBV5-1
CASSLRRAMATEAFF
TGCGCCAGCAGCTTGCGGAGGGCCATGGCCACTGAAGCTTTCTTT
>-|TRBJ2-7|TRBD1|TRBV27
CASRLDRGNSYEQYF
TGTGCCAGCAGATTGGACAGGGGGAACTCCTACGAGCAGTACTTC
>-|TRBJ2-2|TRBD2|TRBV7-9
CASSLSPGGANTGELFF
TGTGCCAGCAGCTTAAGCCCTGGGGGGGCGAACACCGGGGAGCTGTTTTTT
>few|TRBJ2-7|TRBD2|TRBV7-3
CASSLSGGRTYEQYF
TGTGCCAGCAGCTTAAGTGGCGGGAGGACCTACGAGCAGTACTTC
>-|TRBJ1-2|TRBD1|TRBV11-2
CASSRLRGQGLHGYTF
TGTGCCAGCAGCCGTCTACGGGGACAGGGGCTTCATGGCTACACCTTC
>-|TRBJ2-1|-|TRBV5-4
CASSLEQGHNEQFF
TGTGCCAGCAGCTTGGAGCAGGGGCACAATGAGCAGTTCTTC
>-|TRBJ1-4|-|TRBV30
CAWSVGGLGEKLFF
TGTGCCTGGAGTGTAGGCGGGCTTGGAGAAAAACTGTTTTTT
>-|TRBJ2-1|-|TRBV6-5
CASSYSYRDNEQFF
TGTGCCAGCAGTTATTCCTACAGGGACAATGAGCAGTTCTTC
>once|TRBJ2-1|TRBD2|TRBV19
CASSPAGGPGNEQFF
TGTGCCAGTAGTCCAGCGGGAGGGCCGGGCAATGAGCAGTTCTTC
>-|TRBJ2-1|-|TRBV27
CASSLVGVRRYNEQFF
TGTGCCAGCAGTTTGGTGGGAGTTAGACGTTACAATGAGCAGTTCTTC
>-|TRBJ1-4|-|TRBV15
CATSRVSGLNEKLFF
TGTGCCACCAGCAGAGTGAGCGGACTTAATGAAAAACTGTTTTTT
>-|TRBJ1-1|TRBD1|TRBV6-5
CASSSEGGTGEAFF
TGTGCCAGCAGTTCGGAGGGGGGGACAGGGGAAGCTTTCTTT
>-|TRBJ2-5|-|TRBV5-4
CASSFDSRWETQYF
TGTGCCAGCAGCTTCGACTCTCGATGGGAGACCCAGTACTTC
>-|TRBJ2-2|-|TRBV27
CASSRAGRANTGELFF
TGTGCCAGCAGTCGGGCCGGGAGAGCGAACACCGGGGAGCTGTTTTTT
>once|TRBJ1-2|TRBD1|TRBV19
CASSLRDRDYGYTF
TGTGCCAGTAGTCTCCGGGACAGGGACTATGGCTACACCTTC
>-|TRBJ2-3|-|TRBV25-1
CASSNAGSADTQYF
TGTGCCAGCAGTAATGCCGGGAGTGCGGATACGCAGTATTTT
>-|TRBJ1-1|TRBD1|TRBV5-6
CASSSMTGGKKNTEAFF
TGTGCCAGCAGCTCGATGACAGGGGGGAAGAAGAACACTGAAGCTTTCTTT
>-|TRBJ2-5|TRBD2|TRBV5-4
CASSSVAGGETQYF
TGTGCCAGCAGCTCGGTGGCGGGAGGGGAGACCCAGTACTTC
>once|TRBJ1-4|-|TRBV18
CASSPLNEKLFF
TGTGCCAGCTCCCCCCTGAATGAAAAACTGTTTTTT
>-|TRBJ2-7|TRBD2|TRBV10-2
CASRENPGLGSYEQYF
TGCGCCAGCAGGGAGAATCCGGGACTAGGTTCGTATGAGCAGTACTTC
>-|TRBJ2-3|-|TRBV30
CAWRDSSARTDTQYF
TGTGCCTGGAGGGACTCCTCAGCACGCACAGATACGCAGTATTTT
>-|TRBJ1-5|-|TRBV19
CASVGSHNQPQHF
TGTGCCAGTGTGGGCAGCCACAATCAGCCCCAGCATTTT
>few|TRBJ2-1|TRBD2|TRBV7-9
CASSRGTSGPNEQFF
TGTGCCAGCAGCCGGGGGACTAGCGGACCCAATGAGCAGTTCTTC
>-|TRBJ1-5|TRBD1|TRBV18
CASSTRQGQPQHF
TGTGCCAGCTCAACCAGACAGGGTCAGCCCCAGCATTTT